Presented here are 22 T cell receptor beta chains from one specimen sequenced in a study of cytomegalovirus exposure and HLA in healthy donors. Profiling relied on immunoSEQ multiplex PCR, and the TCRdb table lists in-frame clones only, not all of them. The data contain fewer than 350,000 clones, approximately 88% of them singletons. The material sequenced was PBMCs. The receptors originated from a woman between 18 and 30 years old in good health and CMV-seronegative.

The CDR3 spells CASSPPGVEQYF. CDR3 bases: TGTGCCAGCAGCCCTCCGGGGGTCGAGCAGTACTTC. The chain recombines TRBV7-2 with TRBJ2-7, with a weak D call TRBD2 (6 bases). V lost 5 bases and J lost 6, with 11 bases in between. The CDR3 is made up of 12 amino acids. Germline V gives CDR1 SGHTA, CDR2 FQGNSA. Full variable domain (missing parts from reference TRBV7-2 and TRBJ2-7): GAGVSQSPSNKVTEKGKDVELRCDPISGHTALYWYRQSLGQGLEFLIYFQGNSAPDKSGLPSDRFSAERTGGSVSTLTIQRTQQEDSAVYLCASSPPGVEQYFGPGTRLTVT.

This clone was observed a single time. The genes are TRBV1 and TRBJ2-7; the table names TRBD1, a call not compared with the DNA. TRBV1 is shown as a pseudogene. This CDR3 is 21 amino acids long. The CDR3: CTSSQDRRTPNPGQGYYEQYF. In nucleotides, the CDR3 is TGCACCAGCAGCCAAGATCGGCGAACCCCAAACCCGGGACAGGGATACTACGAGCAGTACTTC.

This rearrangement joins TRBV7-2 to TRBJ2-7; 12 bases map to TRBD2. The length of the CDR3 is 13 residues. Germline trimming cut 7 bases from V and 6 bases from J; bases unmatched to any gene: 4. Germline V CDR1 and CDR2: SGHTA, FQGNSA. The CDR3 DNA reads as TGTGCCAGCACCAAACTAGCGGGAGGCGAGCAGTACTTC. As protein: CASTKLAGGEQYF.

V usage is TRBV28 and J usage is TRBJ1-1; tentative D call: TRBD1 (6 bases). The germline V gene has CDR1 MDHEN and CDR2 SYDVKM. V gave up 7 bases and J gave up 6 bases, with 21 bases separating them. There are 15 residues in the CDR3. CDR3 loop: CASIGAPSTGSEAFF. The DNA for the CDR3 is TGTGCCAGCATCGGGGCACCCTCGACAGGATCTGAAGCTTTCTTT.

This chain connects TRBV28 to TRBJ1-2; possibly TRBD1 for D (5 bases). The ends were cut back, 7 bases at V and 6 bases at J, with 12 bases in the middle. Germline V gives CDR1 MDHEN, CDR2 SYDVKM. The CDR3 extends over 12 amino acids. CDR3 amino acids: CASTRGADGYTF. CDR3 nucleotide sequence: TGTGCCAGCACCCGTGGGGCAGATGGCTACACCTTC.

The J gene is TRBJ2-1, the V gene TRBV27; the D gene is possibly TRBD1 (8 bases). The CDR3 loop spans 17 amino acids. The germline V gene has CDR1 MNHEY and CDR2 SMNVEV (reference sequence). Deletions cut 5 bases from V and 2 bases from J, with 19 bases between. The CDR3 loop reads CASSTSKTGGAYNEQFF. The CDR3 nucleotides are TGTGCCAGCAGTACAAGCAAAACAGGGGGGGCCTACAATGAGCAGTTCTTC.

This clone was seen only once. The V gene is TRBV21-1, the J gene TRBJ2-5; TRBD2 reflects the table's D call only, with no check against the DNA. TRBV21-1 is a documented pseudogene. CDR3 length equals 16 residues. The CDR3 sequence: CASSTLSRRNQETQYF. In nucleotides, the CDR3 is TGTGCCAGCAGCACCCTATCACGGCGGAACCAAGAGACCCAGTACTTC.

This sequence joins TRBV6-1 and TRBJ1-5; TRBD1 aligns across 7 bases. V shed 7 bases and J 7 bases; nucleotides not matched to a gene: 7. Germline V gives CDR1 MNHNS, CDR2 SASEGT. The length of the CDR3 is 13 residues. For the CDR3, the DNA is TGTGCCAGCATGCAGGGGGTTAGCCAGCCCCAGCATTTT. This codes for CASMQGVSQPQHF.

The chain carries TRBV10-3 and TRBJ1-1, with D unclear. The CDR3 totals 14 residues. The germline V gene encodes CDR1 ENHRY and CDR2 SYGVKD. Between the trimmed V and J ends, which lost 2 bases and 4 bases, there was a span of 11 bases. The CDR3 sequence is CAISEAGRSTEAFF. The CDR3 nucleotides are TGTGCCATCAGTGAGGCCGGTAGGAGCACTGAAGCTTTCTTT.

The CDR3 DNA sequence: TGTGCCAGTTCGATCCAGGTGAATGAAAAACTGTTTTTT. Protein: CASSIQVNEKLFF. V is TRBV19 and J is TRBJ1-4, with D unresolved. V lost 8 bases, J lost 5 bases, and 12 bases lay in between. Germline CDR1 is LNHDA and CDR2 is SQIVND (reference sequence). The CDR3 runs to 13 residues. The full variable domain, its missing parts supplied by reference TRBV19 and TRBJ1-4, is DGGITQSPKYLFRKEGQNVTLSCEQNLNHDAMYWYRQDPGQGLRLIYYSQIVNDFQKGDIAEGYSVSREKKESFPLTVTSAQKNPTAFYLCASSIQVNEKLFFGSGTQLSVL.

This chain connects TRBV5-1 to TRBJ2-3, with D possibly matching TRBD1 (5 bases). This CDR3 comprises 14 residues. Trimming shortened V by 4 bases and J by 0 bases, and 9 bases separated the two germline ends. In germline, CDR1 is SGHRS, CDR2 YFSETQ. The CDR3 protein is CASSVQDSTDTQYF. CDR3 coding DNA: TGCGCCAGCAGCGTACAGGATAGCACAGATACGCAGTATTTT.

V usage is TRBV28 and J usage is TRBJ2-7, with TRBD2 as a possible D gene (5 bases). The CDR3 consists of 13 residues. Between the trimmed V and J ends, which lost 7 bases and 4 bases, there was a span of 14 bases. The germline V gene has CDR1 MDHEN and CDR2 SYDVKM. This CDR3 is CASTNNRRYEQYF. In DNA form, the CDR3 reads TGTGCCAGCACCAACAATAGGAGGTACGAGCAGTACTTC.

This sequence joins TRBV9 and TRBJ2-2, with TRBD2 as a possible D gene (7 bases). CDR1 is SGDLS and CDR2 is YYNGEE in the germline V gene. The CDR3 is 17 residues long. Trimming removed 2 bases from V and 3 bases from J, with 17 bases in between. The CDR3 nucleotides read TGTGCCAGCAGCGTTCCCCGAGGGGGGGGGCACACCGGGGAGCTGTTTTTT. Translating it yields CASSVPRGGGHTGELFF. Combining the CDR3 with reference TRBV9 and TRBJ2-2 gives the whole variable domain DSGVTQTPKHLITATGQRVTLRCSPRSGDLSVYWYQQSLDQGLQFLIQYYNGEERAKGNILERFSAQQFPDLHSELNLSSLELGDSALYFCASSVPRGGGHTGELFFGEGSRLTVL.

J is TRBJ2-7 and V is TRBV27, with 7 bases fitting TRBD1. The junction had 5 bases not matched to a gene; V was cut back by 5 bases and J by 1 base. Germline V gene data show CDR1 as MNHEY and CDR2 as SMNVEV (reference sequence). There are 14 residues in the CDR3. DNA for the CDR3: TGTGCCAGCAGTCACATGACAGGGTCCTACGAGCAGTACTTC. This gives the protein CASSHMTGSYEQYF.

The CDR3: CASSAGTDYNQPQHF. The CDR3, as DNA: TGTGCCAGCAGCGCCGGGACAGATTACAATCAGCCCCAGCATTTT. The chain combines TRBV7-6 with TRBJ1-5, with 7 positions matching TRBD1. This CDR3 has 15 amino acids. Germline assignment: CDR1 SGHVS and CDR2 FNYEAQ. V lost 5 bases, J lost 3 bases, and 7 bases stayed unmatched.

The chain carries TRBV10-3 and TRBJ2-7, with 12 bases matching TRBD2. Germline assignment: CDR1 ENHRY and CDR2 SYGVKD. After removal of 0 bases from V and 7 bases from J, the junction contained 19 bases not matched to a gene. This CDR3 has 20 residues. The CDR3: CAISESGVRGRLAGVKEQYF. As DNA, the CDR3 is TGTGCCATCAGTGAGTCTGGGGTCAGGGGGCGACTAGCGGGAGTAAAAGAGCAGTACTTC.

V gene TRBV5-1 combines with J gene TRBJ2-7, with TRBD1 as a possible D gene (5 bases). Germline CDR1 reads SGHRS; CDR2 reads YFSETQ. Between the trimmed V and J ends, which lost 4 bases and 5 bases, there was a span of 22 bases. There are 16 residues in the CDR3. This CDR3 reads CASSHGTGNPINEQYF. CDR3 DNA: TGCGCCAGCAGCCATGGTACAGGTAACCCGATCAACGAGCAGTACTTC.

V and J are TRBV19 and TRBJ2-7, with D perhaps TRBD2 (6 bases). CDR1 and CDR2 (germline): LNHDA, SQIVND (reference sequence). The CDR3 extends over 14 amino acids. The V end lost 6 bases, the J end lost 2 bases, and 14 bases lay between the germline ends. The CDR3 sequence: CASSQTRAAYEQYF. DNA of the CDR3: TGTGCCAGTAGCCAGACTAGAGCGGCCTACGAGCAGTACTTC.

The genes are TRBV10-1 and TRBJ2-5; 8 nucleotides line up with TRBD1. CDR3 size: 13 residues. The ends lost 5 bases at V and 5 bases at J; junction bases unmatched: 4. Germline CDR1 and CDR2: WNHNN and SYGVQD (reference sequence). The CDR3 region has the DNA TGCGCCAGCAGTCCGACAGGGGCGGAGACCCAGTACTTC. Protein sequence: CASSPTGAETQYF.

The chain couples TRBV7-9 to TRBJ1-2; 7 nucleotides match TRBD1. The junction had 7 bases not matched to a gene; V was cut back by 5 bases and J by 7 bases. Germline V gene sequence: CDR1 SEHNR, CDR2 FQNEAQ (reference sequence). The length of the CDR3 is 13 residues. CDR3 residues: CASSKQDRAGYTF. The DNA for the CDR3 is TGTGCCAGCAGCAAGCAAGACAGGGCTGGCTACACCTTC.

In its sample, this clone was seen once. The chain has TRBV10-2 and TRBJ1-1; TRBD1 might be the D (6 bases). Germline V gene lookup returns CDR1 WSHSY and CDR2 SAAADI. The length of the CDR3 is 14 residues. V was shortened by 7 bases and J by 4 bases, with 16 bases between the two germline ends. CDR3 amino acids: CASTEGEWSTEAFF. DNA of the CDR3: TGCGCCAGCACCGAGGGGGAATGGAGCACTGAAGCTTTCTTT.

This clone was counted a single time. The chain carries TRBV5-5 and TRBJ2-7; 10 bases line up with TRBD2. V trimming: 3 bases; J trimming: 1 base; junction bases outside the gene matches: 1. The CDR3 sequence is 14 residues long. Germline V gene sequence: CDR1 SGHKS, CDR2 YYEKEE (reference sequence). The CDR3 sequence is CASSWTSGSYEQYF. The CDR3 nucleotides are TGTGCCAGCAGCTGGACTAGCGGTTCCTACGAGCAGTACTTC.